This record concerns one TCR beta chain sequence. Its antigen is currently unknown. A much larger clone differs from this one at a single base, so this may be a read error. The CDR3 totals 12 residues. Trimming left V 2 bases short and J 7 bases short, with 5 bases between. This sample was taken from a study of tumor-infiltrating lymphocytes in primary liver carcinoma. About the research overall: Surgical resection served as treatment for the primary liver carcinoma of these patients. About 3.5 to 8 million productive TCRbeta reads were obtained from the samples, with similar numbers across tissue types.

The researchers obtained blood RNA from unsorted whole blood and also extracted germline DNA. From 500 ng of total RNA, TCR beta-specific cDNA was reverse-transcribed using a constant-region primer. Sequencing libraries for TCR beta derived from three nested multiplex PCR rounds that used slightly modified ARM-PCR. PCR rounds one and two used TRBV1-TRBV30 forward primers with a C-beta reverse primer for around 11 cycles each. TCRdb re-called the multiplex PCR reads through MiXCR, storing one row per CDR3 protein. Here the sample spans 310,000 or so distinct CDR3 sequences, approximately 54% being singletons. Study outcomes and limitations: Among the pair types, tumor region pairs showed more overlap than tumor-adjacent and tumor-blood pairs.

The sequence was collected from a woman aged 30 to 39 with primary liver carcinoma and hepatitis B virus infection. This chain joins TRBV12-3 or TRBV12-4 and TRBJ2-2; D not resolved. Material: peripheral blood. The CDR3 protein is CASSLWSGELFF. CDR3 coding DNA: TGTGCCAGCAGTTTATGGAGCGGGGAGCTGTTTTTT.